These T cell receptor beta chains were read from a single sample in a study of blood T cells in healthy people across ages. TCRdb reanalysed the 5' RACE reads using MiXCR and keeps one entry per CDR3 protein. The table shows about 1.5 million distinct CDR3 sequences, with 42% occurring only once. Sequencing used blood. The origin of the receptors is a woman aged 18-29 years in good health. Each CDR3 is given with its conserved first and last residue.

j_call v_call cdr3_aa
TRBJ2-7 TRBV21-1 CASSKGSGFDEQYF
TRBJ2-5 TRBV6-2/TRBV6-3 CASTNGGIFGKETQYF
TRBJ2-1 TRBV7-2 CASSFSWETQFF
TRBJ2-5 TRBV6-1 CASSRRLAGQETQYF
TRBJ1-5 TRBV20-1 CSASDRVLINQPQHF
TRBJ1-4 TRBV4-3 CASSRRTTNEKLFF
TRBJ2-5 TRBV4-1 CASSPRTEYQETQYF
TRBJ2-1 TRBV7-2 CASSLSGDHNEQFF
TRBJ2-7 TRBV7-2 CASSLGSGLLSYEQYF
TRBJ1-2 TRBV7-9 CASSFPPNYGYTF
TRBJ2-3 TRBV5-1 CASSPRSRADTQYF
TRBJ2-3 TRBV7-2 CASSWTSRADTQYF
TRBJ2-5 TRBV7-9 CASSLVRDSETQYF
TRBJ2-7 TRBV6-6 CASSYRAQDEQYF
TRBJ2-3 TRBV20-1 CSASGTSGGQYF
TRBJ1-1 TRBV25-1 CASTKQGAAEAFF
TRBJ1-3 TRBV4-2 CASRPSTGPTGNTIYF
TRBJ2-1 TRBV7-9 CASSDRGVNYNEQFF
TRBJ2-1 TRBV4-1 CASSQEQGGYNEQFF
TRBJ2-7 TRBV5-1 CASSLYSGVSEQYF
- TRBV6-5 CASKNYSYNEQYF
TRBJ2-1 TRBV5-1 CASSQRYRGPSGNEQFF
TRBJ2-2 TRBV25-1 CASSESRSLNTGELFF
TRBJ2-1 TRBV20-1 CSALMWAPSSYNEQFF
- TRBV6-1 CASSTAITGVRETQYF
TRBJ2-1 TRBV20-1 CSAREGGGDYEQFF
TRBJ1-2 TRBV9 CASSVDLKGIGYGYTF
TRBJ2-1 TRBV7-2 CASSFRLDLYNEQFF
TRBJ2-5 TRBV7-7 CASSSLTGGRNEQYF
TRBJ2-7 TRBV29-1 CSVDRLAGDANEQYF
TRBJ2-3 TRBV2 CASKRRLAGQDTQYF
TRBJ2-3 TRBV21-1 CASSINRGPDTQYF
TRBJ2-3 TRBV9 CASSVRWGGPDTQYF
TRBJ2-1 TRBV11-2 CASSTLSGVDEQFF
TRBJ2-1 TRBV6-2/TRBV6-3 CASSYSRGKYNEQFF
TRBJ2-1 TRBV7-9 CASRPGRLPYNEQFF
TRBJ1-1 TRBV7-9 CASSNIGRREAFF
TRBJ2-7 TRBV20-1 CSAMYSSYEQYF
TRBJ2-5 TRBV6-5 CASSSPGLAGHQYF
TRBJ2-1 TRBV29-1 CSVGARSSYNEQFF
TRBJ2-3 TRBV5-1 CASSPSGEDTQYF
TRBJ1-6 TRBV20-1 CSARVDRGSYSPLHF
TRBJ2-4 TRBV12-3/TRBV12-4 CASTQRGGLGKNIQYF
TRBJ2-7 TRBV7-2 CASSLVAISSYEQYF
TRBJ2-1 TRBV3-1 CASSLLLAGGNNEQFF